These 27 T cell receptor beta chains were all obtained from the same sample, sequenced in a study of radiation and T cells in renal cell carcinoma. Assay used: immunoSEQ multiplex PCR; TCRdb lists only in-frame clones, some missing. The repertoire holds about 88,000 clones, with 86% as singletons. As for time point: baseline pretreatment blood. Noted treatment: 15 Gy SBRT to primary tumor, nephrectomy 4 weeks later. This specimen was blood, taken from a patient whose treatment included radiotherapy and nephrectomy. The receptors were gathered from a man between 50 and 59 years old with renal cell carcinoma.

This clone has only a few counts. For the CDR3, the DNA is TGTGCCAGCAGTTTTGGAGTTAGGTGGGCCTCGAACACCGGGGAGCTGTTTTTT. Protein: CASSFGVRWASNTGELFF. The chain uses TRBV28 and TRBJ2-2; D is unclear. This CDR3 is 18 amino acids long. Trimming cost V 3 bases and J 0 bases, with 17 bases left between them. CDR1 and CDR2 (germline): MDHEN, SYDVKM.

The CDR3 loop is CASSMGTPLGYTF. The CDR3 nucleotides read TGTGCCAGTAGTATGGGGACACCGCTGGGCTACACCTTC. The V and J genes are TRBV19 and TRBJ1-2, with D possibly matching TRBD1 (6 bases). The V gene lost 3 bases and the J gene lost 8 bases, with 13 bases spanning the gap. CDR1 is LNHDA, CDR2 SQIVND, per germline (reference sequence). CDR3 length equals 13 residues. The whole variable domain, remainder taken from reference TRBV19 and TRBJ1-2, is DGGITQSPKYLFRKEGQNVTLSCEQNLNHDAMYWYRQDPGQGLRLIYYSQIVNDFQKGDIAEGYSVSREKKESFPLTVTSAQKNPTAFYLCASSMGTPLGYTFGSGTRLTVV.

V gene TRBV9 combines with J gene TRBJ2-3; tentatively, D is TRBD2 (6 bases). Deletions cut 2 bases from V and 4 bases from J, with 8 bases between. CDR1 is SGDLS and CDR2 is YYNGEE in the germline V gene. This CDR3 region has 13 residues. For the CDR3, the DNA is TGTGCCAGCAGCGTGGAGGGGTCAGATACGCAGTATTTT. It codes for CASSVEGSDTQYF.

A single count supports this clone. The rearrangement links TRBV28 to TRBJ2-2; D not certain. Germline V gives CDR1 MDHEN, CDR2 SYDVKM. This CDR3 is 15 amino acids long. Deletions cut 5 bases from V and 0 bases from J, with 10 bases between. Written as DNA, the CDR3 is TGTGCCAGCAGTCGCTCGGCGGCGAACACCGGGGAGCTGTTTTTT. This codes for CASSRSAANTGELFF. The entire variable domain, with the rest obtained from reference TRBV28 and TRBJ2-2, is as follows: DVKVTQSSRYLVKRTGEKVFLECVQDMDHENMFWYRQDPGLGLRLIYFSYDVKMKEKGDIPEGYSVSREKKERFSLILESASTNQTSMYLCASSRSAANTGELFFGEGSRLTVL.

The genes are TRBV29-1 and TRBJ2-7; the D gene is possibly TRBD2 (6 bases). V was trimmed by 6 bases and J by 2 bases, leaving 14 bases between them. CDR1 is SQVTM and CDR2 is ANQGSEA in the germline V gene. This CDR3 comprises 13 residues. This CDR3 reads CSVGLLATYEQYF. As DNA, the CDR3 is TGCAGCGTGGGACTTCTCGCAACCTACGAGCAGTACTTC.

CDR3 bases: TGTGCCAGCAGCTTGGAAAGGGGCGGAGACGTTGAAGCTTTCTTT. Translated: CASSLERGGDVEAFF. The chain is built from TRBV5-4 and TRBJ1-1; the D gene is possibly TRBD1 (5 bases). The CDR3 contains 15 residues. V lost 0 bases and J lost 7, with 16 bases in between. The V gene's germline CDR1 is SGHNT and CDR2 YYREEE (reference sequence). The full variable domain, with the rest looked up from reference TRBV5-4 and TRBJ1-1, is ETGVTQSPTHLIKTRGQQVTLRCSSQSGHNTVSWYQQALGQGPQFIFQYYREEENGRGNFPPRFSGLQFPNYSSELNVNALELDDSALYLCASSLERGGDVEAFFGQGTRLTVV.

The chain recombines TRBV16 with TRBJ1-1, with D unclear. Trimming left V 2 bases short and J 1 base short, with 11 bases between. The CDR3 runs to 15 residues. The V gene's germline CDR1 is KGHSY and CDR2 FQNENV. CDR3 residues: CASSQGSWGNTEAFF. The CDR3 DNA reads TGTGCCAGCAGCCAAGGCTCGTGGGGGAACACTGAAGCTTTCTTT. The full variable domain, rest sourced from reference TRBV16 and TRBJ1-1, is GEEVAQTPKHLVRGEGQKAKLYCAPIKGHSYVFWYQQVLKNEFKFLISFQNENVFDETGMPKERFSAKCLPNSPCSLEIQATKLEDSAVYFCASSQGSWGNTEAFFGQGTRLTVV.

V and J are TRBV5-1 and TRBJ1-5; D not resolved. The CDR3 has 14 residues. Germline V lookup: CDR1 SGHRS, CDR2 YFSETQ. Deletions cut 0 bases from V and 2 bases from J, with 6 bases between. The CDR3 sequence: CASSLEQGNQPQHF. CDR3 nucleotides: TGCGCCAGCAGCTTGGAGCAGGGCAATCAGCCCCAGCATTTT. Complete variable domain (other parts from reference TRBV5-1 and TRBJ1-5): KAGVTQTPRYLIKTRGQQVTLSCSPISGHRSVSWYQQTPGQGLQFLFEYFSETQRNKGNFPGRFSGRQFSNSRSEMNVSTLELGDSALYLCASSLEQGNQPQHFGDGTRLSIL.

The chain combines TRBV9 with TRBJ2-7, with TRBD1 identical over 7 bases. The germline V gene has CDR1 SGDLS and CDR2 YYNGEE. Trimming cost V 4 bases and J 5 bases; bases outside gene matches: 6. This CDR3 comprises 13 residues. CDR3 sequence reads: CASSPDRVHEQYF. The CDR3 DNA reads TGTGCCAGCAGCCCCGACAGGGTTCACGAGCAGTACTTC.

The genes are TRBV5-8 and TRBJ1-4; no firm D call. Germline CDR1 reads SGHTS; CDR2 reads YDEGEE. The CDR3 spans 13 residues. V dropped 2 bases and J dropped 8 bases, with 10 bases sitting between them. CDR3: CASSFSADEKLFF. CDR3 in DNA: TGTGCCAGCAGCTTCTCAGCCGACGAAAAACTGTTTTTT.

This clone was seen only once. The gene calls are TRBV18 and TRBJ1-2; D is uncertain. The ends were cut back, 0 bases at V and 2 bases at J, with 7 bases in the middle. The length of the CDR3 is 14 residues. CDR1 is KGHSH and CDR2 is LQKENI in the germline V gene. CDR3 protein: CASSPPNRNYGYTF. For the CDR3, the DNA is TGTGCCAGCTCACCACCGAACAGAAACTATGGCTACACCTTC.

This rearrangement joins TRBV30 to TRBJ2-5; no definite D call. Trimming removed 2 bases at V and 1 base at J, with 14 bases between. Germline V gene sequence: CDR1 GTSNPN, CDR2 SVGIG (reference sequence). The CDR3 contains 15 residues. CDR3: CAWSLGRSGQETQYF. Here the CDR3 DNA reads TGTGCCTGGAGTTTGGGCAGGTCAGGCCAAGAGACCCAGTACTTC.

V is TRBV2 and J is TRBJ2-7; possible D gene TRBD1, 6 bases. The CDR3 is made up of 16 amino acids. Germline loops: CDR1 SNHLY, CDR2 FYNNEI. Trimming pared 3 bases from V and 7 bases from J, leaving 22 bases between. In DNA, the CDR3 is TGTGCCAGCAGTGACCTGGGACACGAACTACGAGAGGAGCAGTACTTC. It specifies CASSDLGHELREEQYF. The variable domain in full, completed from reference TRBV2 and TRBJ2-7, reads EPEVTQTPSHQVTQMGQEVILRCVPISNHLYFYWYRQILGQKVEFLVSFYNNEISEKSEIFDDQFSVERPDGSNFTLKIRSTKLEDSAMYFCASSDLGHELREEQYFGPGTRLTVT.

The chain recombines TRBV5-1 with TRBJ2-5; perhaps TRBD2 as D (5 bases). This CDR3 comprises 13 residues. Deletions cut 2 bases from V and 3 bases from J, with 8 bases between. Germline-derived CDR1 and CDR2 are SGHRS and YFSETQ. The chain's CDR3 is CASSLDGKETQYF. The DNA of the CDR3 is TGCGCCAGCAGCTTAGACGGGAAAGAGACCCAGTACTTC.

This clone has a single count. V gene TRBV9 combines with J gene TRBJ2-5, with a weak D call TRBD1 (5 bases). Between the trimmed V and J ends, which lost 0 bases and 5 bases, there was a span of 17 bases. The CDR3 spans 16 residues. The germline CDR1 and CDR2 sequences are SGDLS and YYNGEE. The CDR3 loop is CASSVATGFFEETQYF. Written as DNA, the CDR3 is TGTGCCAGCAGCGTAGCTACAGGTTTTTTCGAGGAGACCCAGTACTTC.

The rearrangement links TRBV6-5 to TRBJ2-4, with D tentatively TRBD1 (6 bases). Germline loops: CDR1 MNHEY, CDR2 SVGAGI. The CDR3 runs to 13 residues. Deletions cut 6 bases from V and 6 bases from J, with 12 bases between. CDR3 in amino acids: CASRHGQRNIQYF. CDR3 nucleotides: TGTGCCAGCAGACACGGACAGCGAAACATTCAGTACTTC.

This clone was seen once. The chain combines TRBV28 with TRBJ1-2; D is ambiguous. Germline CDR1 MDHEN, CDR2 SYDVKM. The CDR3 has 12 residues. V was clipped by 6 bases and J by 1 base, with 6 bases between them. In DNA form, the CDR3 reads TGTGCCAGCAGGGTGGGTAACTATGGCTACACCTTC. Residues: CASRVGNYGYTF.

The rearrangement uses TRBV9 and TRBJ2-3, with 8 bases matching TRBD2. Germline lookup yields CDR1 SGDLS and CDR2 YYNGEE. The CDR3 is 17 amino acids. Unmatched junction bases numbered 11, after V lost 3 bases and J lost 2 bases. The CDR3 reads CASSAMSRTSLTDTQYF. The DNA for the CDR3 is TGTGCCAGCAGCGCGATGAGCAGGACTAGCCTCACAGATACGCAGTATTTT.

The rearrangement links TRBV11-3 to TRBJ2-2; 12 bases map to TRBD1. Looked up from germline, CDR1 is SGHNT and CDR2 is YENEEA. V shed 3 bases, J shed 7 bases, and the junction held 3 bases outside the gene matches. The CDR3 has 15 residues. The CDR3 is CASSLGQGALGELFF. The CDR3 DNA reads as TGTGCCAGCAGCTTGGGACAGGGGGCGCTCGGGGAGCTGTTTTTT.

This clone has a handful of counts. The V and J genes are TRBV11-2 and TRBJ1-5; unclear D gene. Germline lookup yields CDR1 SGHAT and CDR2 FQNNGV. Between the trimmed V and J ends, which lost 1 base and 4 bases, there was a span of 5 bases. The CDR3 is 13 residues long. The CDR3 nucleotides are TGTGCCAGCAGCTTAGGTATAAATCAGCCCCAGCATTTT. Translation: CASSLGINQPQHF.

This chain links TRBV19 with TRBJ1-5; tentative D call: TRBD1 (6 bases). Germline CDR1 LNHDA, CDR2 SQIVND (reference sequence). V shed 4 bases and J shed 5 bases, with 18 bases lying between them. The CDR3 totals 16 residues. In DNA form, the CDR3 reads TGTGCCAGTAGTAGGGACCGGGGGGCTGTTTATCAGCCCCAGCATTTT. Translated: CASSRDRGAVYQPQHF.

The chain combines TRBV29-1 with TRBJ1-2, with D uncertain. The CDR3 has 11 residues. Per the germline V gene, CDR1 is SQVTM and CDR2 is ANQGSEA. The V gene lost 7 bases and the J gene lost 4 bases, with 10 bases spanning the gap. CDR3 DNA sequence: TGCAGCGGAAAGGACGTCTATGGCTACACCTTC. Translated: CSGKDVYGYTF.

The chain couples TRBV2 to TRBJ1-5; D uncertain. The CDR3 spans 12 residues. Trimming removed 6 bases at V and 5 bases at J, with 8 bases between. Germline V gives CDR1 SNHLY, CDR2 FYNNEI. CDR3 sequence reads: CASSLQDQPQHF. CDR3 in DNA: TGTGCCAGCAGCCTTCAGGATCAGCCCCAGCATTTT.

This clone was seen only a few times. The chain is built from TRBV19 and TRBJ1-1, with TRBD1 identical over 7 bases. Germline CDR1 is LNHDA and CDR2 is SQIVND (reference sequence). V trimming: 1 base; J trimming: 5 bases; junction bases outside the gene matches: 7. The CDR3 length is 15 residues. The DNA of the CDR3 is TGTGCCAGTAGTATAGGGGCCTCCAGGGGGACTGAAGCTTTCTTT. Its protein is CASSIGASRGTEAFF.

V gene TRBV5-1 combines with J gene TRBJ1-3; no firm D call. Trimming shortened V by 6 bases and J by 1 base, and 8 bases separated the two germline ends. The CDR3 contains 13 residues. Germline V gene sequence: CDR1 SGHRS, CDR2 YFSETQ. The CDR3 DNA reads TGCGCCAGCAAGGAAGGATCTGGAAACACCATATATTTT. It is translated as CASKEGSGNTIYF.

CDR3 coding DNA: TGTGCCACCCTCCGGGACACCAGAATTAGCAATGAGCAGTTCTTC. Translated: CATLRDTRISNEQFF. The chain uses TRBV19 and TRBJ2-1; D might be TRBD1 (6 bases). CDR3 length: 15 residues. V was pared by 10 bases and J by 6 bases, with 22 bases between. From germline, CDR1 is LNHDA and CDR2 SQIVND (reference sequence).

The rearrangement uses TRBV5-4 and TRBJ1-1; tentative D call: TRBD1 (6 bases). Trimming took 2 bases from V and 5 from J, leaving 13 bases between them. The germline gives CDR1 SGHNT, CDR2 YYREEE (reference sequence). The length of the CDR3 is 14 residues. The CDR3 loop is CASSLDRSHTEAFF. The CDR3 DNA sequence: TGTGCCAGCAGCTTAGACAGGTCGCATACTGAAGCTTTCTTT.